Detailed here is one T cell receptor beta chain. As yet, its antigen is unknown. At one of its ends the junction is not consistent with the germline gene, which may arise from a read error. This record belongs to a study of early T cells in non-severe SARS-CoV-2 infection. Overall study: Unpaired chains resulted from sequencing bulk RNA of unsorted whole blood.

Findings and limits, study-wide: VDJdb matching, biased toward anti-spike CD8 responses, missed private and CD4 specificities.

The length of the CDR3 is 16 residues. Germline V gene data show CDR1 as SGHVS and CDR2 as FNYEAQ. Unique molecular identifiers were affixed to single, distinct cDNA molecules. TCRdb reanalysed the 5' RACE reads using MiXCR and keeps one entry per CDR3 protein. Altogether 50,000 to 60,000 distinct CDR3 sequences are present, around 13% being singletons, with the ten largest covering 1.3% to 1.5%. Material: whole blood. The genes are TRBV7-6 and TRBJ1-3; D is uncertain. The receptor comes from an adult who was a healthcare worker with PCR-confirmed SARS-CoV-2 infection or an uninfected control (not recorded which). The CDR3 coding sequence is TGTGCCAGCAGCCCGCGGGCAGCTTCCTCTGAAAACACCATATATTTT. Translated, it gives CASSPRAASSENTIYF.